This T cell receptor delta chain stems from a study of γδ T cells in repeated Plasmodium falciparum infection. Study details: Malian children with intense seasonal malaria exposure were compared with matched Australian children.

Study results and caveats: Repeated controlled infections reportedly drove waves of new clonotype selection in Vdelta2-negative, mostly Vdelta1+, gammadelta repertoires.

TCRdb re-processed the multiplex PCR reads via CATT. The table records roughly 50,000 delta-chain clones, 1.6% of them present only once. This clone was seen a few times. The antigen is undetermined. The protein held in TCRdb is that of a much larger clone and does not match this DNA's translation at residue 4, likely because of a read error; the protein shown is translated from the DNA. Bulk repertoires came from Vgamma9/Vdelta2+ or Vdelta2-negative gammadelta T cells flow-sorted from PBMC. Looked up from germline, CDR1 is TSWWSYY and CDR2 is QGS. This CDR3 region has 19 residues. The V gene is TRDV1, the J gene TRDJ1; D is unclear. TCRdb is silent on the J gene; assignment here came from matching the DNA to germline. The origin of this receptor is a pool of human donors (malaria-infected and uninfected, not separated). Material: gamma-delta T cells from blood. CDR3 protein: CALEELPVYGFRNTDKLIF. As DNA, the CDR3 is TGTGCTCTTGAGGAACTGCCGGTCTACGGTTTCCGGAACACCGATAAACTCATCTTT.